These 21 T cell receptor beta chains were sequenced from one sample in a study of human T cells and chemical hapten exposure. Time point denoted: patch test 1, 2 weeks after DPC sensitization. Treatment indicated: therapeutic diphenylcyclopropenone sensitization with weekly scalp DPC. TCRdb used MiXCR to reprocess the RACE reads, holding one entry per CDR3 protein. The table records approximately 100,000 distinct CDR3 sequences, about 11% of them present only once. Source: whole blood, taken in connection with sensitization to the hapten diphenylcyclopropenone (DPC). These receptors were obtained from a woman aged 40 to 49 with alopecia areata. Some clones in this sample may be carry-over from other donors' samples.

In this sample, this clonotype turned up many times. The J gene is TRBJ1-6, the V gene TRBV12-3 or TRBV12-4; D not resolved. Trimming left V 2 bases short and J 5 bases short, with 10 bases between. The CDR3 runs 15 residues. Written as DNA, the CDR3 is TGTGCCAGCAGTTTAAGAGGCGGCGATAATTCACCCCTCCACTTT. Translated, it gives CASSLRGGDNSPLHF.

This sequence joins TRBV6-5 and TRBJ2-2, with TRBD1 matching over 7 bases. Germline V CDR1 and CDR2: MNHEY, SVGAGI. The length of the CDR3 is 14 residues. V shed 10 bases and J 4 bases; nucleotides not matched to a gene: 9. The CDR3 DNA is TGTGCCACCTCGACAGGGTTAAGCACCGGGGAGCTGTTTTTT. It translates to CATSTGLSTGELFF.

This clonotype has a handful of counts. The chain joins TRBV20-1 to TRBJ2-7; 9 bases map to TRBD2. The CDR3 is made up of 17 amino acids. Trimming at V came to 5 bases and at J to 0 bases, leaving 14 bases not matched to a gene. The germline V gene has CDR1 DFQATT and CDR2 SNEGSKA (reference sequence). The CDR3 bases are TGCAGTGCTGGCGGGACATTAGCGGGAGCCAACTCCTACGAGCAGTACTTC. Protein sequence: CSAGGTLAGANSYEQYF.

This clonotype was detected many times. This chain connects TRBV6-5 to TRBJ2-1; 8 positions agree with TRBD2. The CDR3 length is 14 residues. J lost 7 bases, V lost 6 bases, and 8 bases had no gene match. Germline values: CDR1 MNHEY, CDR2 SVGAGI. The CDR3: CASSWGVAGNEQFF. CDR3 coding DNA: TGTGCCAGCAGCTGGGGGGTAGCGGGGAATGAGCAGTTCTTC.

This clonotype was seen repeatedly, ten times or more. J is TRBJ1-1 and V is TRBV25-1; 7 nucleotides align to TRBD1. The CDR3 loop spans 14 amino acids. In germline, CDR1 is MGHDK, CDR2 SYGVNS. V lost 5 bases and J lost 4; bases outside the gene matches: 7. The CDR3 DNA follows: TGTGCCAGCAGTAACAGGGGAGAGGGCACTGAAGCTTTCTTT. This gives the protein CASSNRGEGTEAFF.

This clonotype has ten or more counts. The V and J genes are TRBV6-6 and TRBJ2-3; D is uncertain. Per the germline V gene, CDR1 is MNHNY and CDR2 is SVGAGI (reference sequence). The CDR3 runs to 14 residues. V gave up 2 bases and J gave up 0 bases, with 6 bases separating them. The CDR3 reads CASSYADSTDTQYF. DNA of the CDR3: TGTGCCAGCAGTTACGCGGACAGCACAGATACGCAGTATTTT.

This clonotype was recorded at least ten times. The chain employs TRBV20-1 and TRBJ1-1, with D hard to call. CDR1 is DFQATT, CDR2 SNEGSKA, per germline (reference sequence). This CDR3 is built from 17 residues. V gave up 0 bases and J gave up 0 bases, with 17 bases separating them. DNA of the CDR3: TGCAGTGCTAGAGATCCCCGACCGAGCGAGCTGAACACTGAAGCTTTCTTT. It translates to CSARDPRPSELNTEAFF.

This clonotype was observed many times. DNA of the CDR3: TGCAGCGTTGAGGGGGGAGGCTTTGGCTACACCTTC. This gives the protein CSVEGGGFGYTF. The chain combines TRBV29-1 with TRBJ1-2; tentative D call: TRBD1 (5 bases). The V gene lost 3 bases and the J gene lost 7 bases, with 12 bases spanning the gap. The CDR3 consists of 12 residues. Germline V gene sequence: CDR1 SQVTM, CDR2 ANQGSEA.

The gene calls are TRBV7-6 and TRBJ2-2, with TRBD1 matching 8 bases. The CDR3 covers 16 residues. In germline, CDR1 is SGHVS, CDR2 FNYEAQ. Losses at the gene ends were 5 bases for V and 4 bases for J; bases not matched to a gene: 9. The DNA for the CDR3 is TGTGCCAGCAGCCCTGGACAGGGTTGGGGCACCGGGGAGCTGTTTTTT. Translating gives CASSPGQGWGTGELFF.

This clonotype appeared a few times. The rearrangement links TRBV20-1 to TRBJ2-7; 14 positions agree with TRBD2. The ends lost 5 bases at V and 6 bases at J; junction bases unmatched: 6. Germline CDR1 reads DFQATT; CDR2 reads SNEGSKA (reference sequence). The CDR3 is made up of 14 amino acids. CDR3 in DNA: TGCAGTGCTGAGAGACTAGCGGGGGGGCGCGAGCAGTACTTC. This codes for CSAERLAGGREQYF.

At least ten counts were recorded for this clonotype. The chain combines TRBV7-2 with TRBJ2-1; possible D gene TRBD2, 5 bases. The V and J ends lost 7 bases and 0 bases respectively, with 10 bases between them. The CDR3 length is 14 residues. Germline lookup yields CDR1 SGHTA and CDR2 FQGNSA. In DNA form, the CDR3 reads TGTGCCAGCACTGCGGGCCGCTCCTACAATGAGCAGTTCTTC. It specifies CASTAGRSYNEQFF.

This clonotype was counted a few times. The chain has TRBV7-9 and TRBJ2-7; tentatively, D is TRBD1 (6 bases). The CDR3 contains 16 residues. V was pared by 4 bases and J by 4 bases, with 20 bases between. Germline CDR1 and CDR2: SEHNR and FQNEAQ (reference sequence). The CDR3 bases are TGTGCCAGCAGCTCACCACCGGGACAATGGTCGTACGAGCAGTACTTC. Amino acids: CASSSPPGQWSYEQYF. Based on the CDR3 plus reference TRBV7-9 and TRBJ2-7, the full variable domain is DTGVSQNPRHKITKRGQNVTFRCDPISEHNRLYWYRQTLGQGPEFLTYFQNEAQLEKSRLLSDRFSAERPKGSFSTLEIQRTEQGDSAMYLCASSSPPGQWSYEQYFGPGTRLTVT.

This clonotype has a single count. This chain connects TRBV12-3 or TRBV12-4 to TRBJ1-2, with D hard to call. V was trimmed by 2 bases and J by 4 bases, leaving 2 bases between them. CDR3 length equals 11 residues. DNA for the CDR3: TGTGCCAGCAGTTTAATCTATGGCTACACCTTC. Amino acids: CASSLIYGYTF.

The chain recombines TRBV7-2 with TRBJ1-6; D is undetermined. CDR1 and CDR2 from the germline V gene are SGHTA and FQGNSA. The V end lost 6 bases, the J end lost 0 bases, and 12 bases lay between the germline ends. CDR3 length equals 16 residues. Here the CDR3 reads CASSLTRSSYNSPLHF. The CDR3 coding sequence is TGTGCCAGCAGTTTAACACGGAGCTCCTATAATTCACCCCTCCACTTT.

In its sample, this clonotype was seen a few times. The V call is TRBV3-1, the J call TRBJ2-2; a possible D gene is TRBD1 (6 bases). Germline assignment: CDR1 LGHDT and CDR2 YNNKEL (reference sequence). V lost 1 base to trimming and J lost 4 bases, with 10 bases between them. The CDR3 has 15 residues. The CDR3 reads CASSQGTEITGELFF. Here the CDR3 DNA reads TGTGCCAGCAGCCAAGGGACAGAGATCACCGGGGAGCTGTTTTTT.

V and J are TRBV20-1 and TRBJ1-1, with D perhaps TRBD1 (5 bases). The V gene lost 5 bases and the J gene lost 3 bases, with 25 bases spanning the gap. The CDR3 loop spans 17 amino acids. Germline V gene sequence: CDR1 DFQATT, CDR2 SNEGSKA (reference sequence). CDR3 in amino acids: CSAFPPGRIREDTEAFF. The CDR3 bases are TGCAGTGCTTTCCCTCCGGGACGGATCAGGGAGGACACTGAAGCTTTCTTT.

There are many counts of this clonotype. The chain links TRBV6-6 to TRBJ2-2; D remains unclear. Germline V lookup: CDR1 MNHNY, CDR2 SVGAGI (reference sequence). V lost 8 bases to trimming and J lost 4 bases, with 14 bases between them. This CDR3 is 14 amino acids long. The CDR3, as DNA: TGTGCCAGCCAAACCGACACGTTCACCGGGGAGCTGTTTTTT. It specifies CASQTDTFTGELFF.

This clonotype was seen at least ten times. The chain carries TRBV29-1 and TRBJ2-2; D not certain. The CDR3 runs to 13 residues. From germline, CDR1 is SQVTM and CDR2 ANQGSEA. V lost 3 bases and J lost 0, with 5 bases in between. The DNA of the CDR3 is TGCAGCGTTGACAGAACGAACACCGGGGAGCTGTTTTTT. Encoded protein: CSVDRTNTGELFF.

This clonotype was found many times. This chain uses TRBV24-1 with TRBJ2-1; tentatively, D is TRBD1 (6 bases). Germline-derived CDR1 and CDR2 are KGHDR and SFDVKD. The V gene lost 2 bases and the J gene lost 7 bases, with 20 bases spanning the gap. The CDR3 has 17 amino acids. The CDR3 sequence: CATSDSLDRLGSNEQFF. CDR3 coding DNA: TGTGCCACCAGTGATTCCCTTGACAGGCTGGGATCGAATGAGCAGTTCTTC.

This clonotype was detected many times. The chain joins TRBV7-9 to TRBJ1-6; no clear D gene. This CDR3 is built from 16 residues. Germline values: CDR1 SEHNR, CDR2 FQNEAQ (reference sequence). V was cut by 5 bases and J by 0 bases, with 11 bases left in between. The CDR3, as DNA: TGTGCCAGCAGCCCGGACGGAAACTCCTATAATTCACCCCTCCACTTT. It yields the protein CASSPDGNSYNSPLHF.

This clonotype occurred many times. This chain uses TRBV7-9 with TRBJ2-3; 9 bases match TRBD1. The CDR3 has 14 residues. The J segment lost 0 bases and the V segment lost 8 bases, leaving 3 bases of the junction unmatched. Germline V gene data show CDR1 as SEHNR and CDR2 as FQNEAQ (reference sequence). The CDR3 DNA sequence: TGTGCCAGCGGACAGGGGATTAGCACAGATACGCAGTATTTT. Its translation is CASGQGISTDTQYF.